A selection of T cell receptor beta chains follows, all from one sample in a study of T cells in Graves' hyperthyroidism and ophthalmopathy. In TCRdb, the multiplex PCR reads were re-called with MiXCR into one record per CDR3 protein. Among 250,000 to 400,000 distinct CDR3 sequences listed, around 15% were seen once. The sequenced material came from blood. The receptors were gathered from a woman in her 40s with Graves' ophthalmopathy. Each CDR3 is given without its conserved first and last residue. D genes are given only for firm matches.

V	D	J	CDR3
TRBV3-1	TRBD1	TRBJ2-1	ASSTREGQGLKNEQF
TRBV4-2	TRBD2	TRBJ2-1	ASSPMLWREGRNEQF
TRBV5-4	TRBD1	TRBJ1-2	ASTLLRTGGNYGYT
TRBV12-3/TRBV12-4	-	TRBJ2-5	ASSLGDLETQY
TRBV2	-	TRBJ1-3	ANSADRARNTIY
TRBV15	-	TRBJ1-1	ATSGQVNTEAF
TRBV2	-	TRBJ2-6	ASSVRGSGAGANVLT
TRBV7-2	-	TRBJ1-5	ASRSTGTVRNQPQH
TRBV6-2/TRBV6-3	TRBD1	TRBJ2-7	ASSYTVYQGALDEQY
TRBV7-2	TRBD1	TRBJ1-1	ASSRDRAGTEAF
TRBV12-3/TRBV12-4	TRBD2	TRBJ2-7	ASSPTSGVPYEQY
TRBV3-1	-	TRBJ2-1	ASTQRGAGEQF
TRBV7-9	TRBD2	TRBJ2-1	ASSLPQGLAGGVYNEQF
TRBV27	-	TRBJ2-3	ASRQRPSTDTQY
TRBV20-1	-	TRBJ1-5	SARDAQRQVSNQPQH